This record covers a single T cell receptor (beta chain). This table comes from immunoSEQ multiplex PCR, and its TCRdb copy is limited to in-frame clones, with some not included. The table lists 95,000 to 100,000 clones, about 89% of them singletons. This record comes from a study of blood T cell repertoires in COVID-19. This CDR3 is built from 14 residues. Trimming shortened V by 6 bases and J by 1 base, and 10 bases separated the two germline ends. Germline CDR1 reads KGHSH; CDR2 reads LQKENI. The sequenced sample was peripheral blood. V usage is TRBV18 and J usage is TRBJ1-3; unclear D gene. The receptor was isolated from a woman in her twenties or thirties with acute or convalescent COVID-19. CDR3 in DNA: TGTGCCAGCTCGGCTGGAGTATCTGGAAACACCATATATTTT. It encodes CASSAGVSGNTIYF.